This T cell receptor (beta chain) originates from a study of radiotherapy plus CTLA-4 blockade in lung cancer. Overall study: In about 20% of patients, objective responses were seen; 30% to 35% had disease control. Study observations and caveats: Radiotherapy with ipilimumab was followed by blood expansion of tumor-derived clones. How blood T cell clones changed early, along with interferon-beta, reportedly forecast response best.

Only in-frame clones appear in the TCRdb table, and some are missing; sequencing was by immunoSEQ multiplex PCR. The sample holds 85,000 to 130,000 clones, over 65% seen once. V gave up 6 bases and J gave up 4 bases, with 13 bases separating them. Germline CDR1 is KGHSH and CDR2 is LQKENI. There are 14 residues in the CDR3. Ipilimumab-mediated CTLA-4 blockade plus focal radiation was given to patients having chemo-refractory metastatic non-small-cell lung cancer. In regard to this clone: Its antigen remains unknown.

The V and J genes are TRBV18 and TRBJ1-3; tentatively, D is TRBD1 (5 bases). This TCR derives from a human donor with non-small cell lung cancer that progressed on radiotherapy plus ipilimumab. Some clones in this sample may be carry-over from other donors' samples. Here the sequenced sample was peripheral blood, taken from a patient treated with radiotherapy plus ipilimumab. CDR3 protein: CASSNRGSGNTIYF. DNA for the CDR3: TGTGCCAGCTCCAACCGGGGCTCAGGAAACACCATATATTTT.